This TCR beta chain derives from a study of blood T cell repertoires in COVID-19. As for the study in general: T cells, B-cell-depleted T cells, or PBMCs supplied cDNA or gDNA.

This clone was counted between two and nine times. The repertoire was sequenced with immunoSEQ multiplex PCR; TCRdb's copy has only in-frame clones and lacks some. This sample has some 200,000 clones, with 86% found just once. This CDR3 comprises 13 residues. The germline gives CDR1 SGHKS, CDR2 YYEKEE (reference sequence). Trimming cost V 0 bases and J 8 bases, with 6 bases left between them. The chain employs TRBV5-5 and TRBJ1-6; D unresolved. The clonotype comes from a woman aged 45-65 years with acute or convalescent COVID-19. Sequencing input: peripheral blood. CDR3 nucleotide sequence: TGTGCCAGCAGCTTGGATCTCTATTCACCCCTCCACTTT. Its translation: CASSLDLYSPLHF.